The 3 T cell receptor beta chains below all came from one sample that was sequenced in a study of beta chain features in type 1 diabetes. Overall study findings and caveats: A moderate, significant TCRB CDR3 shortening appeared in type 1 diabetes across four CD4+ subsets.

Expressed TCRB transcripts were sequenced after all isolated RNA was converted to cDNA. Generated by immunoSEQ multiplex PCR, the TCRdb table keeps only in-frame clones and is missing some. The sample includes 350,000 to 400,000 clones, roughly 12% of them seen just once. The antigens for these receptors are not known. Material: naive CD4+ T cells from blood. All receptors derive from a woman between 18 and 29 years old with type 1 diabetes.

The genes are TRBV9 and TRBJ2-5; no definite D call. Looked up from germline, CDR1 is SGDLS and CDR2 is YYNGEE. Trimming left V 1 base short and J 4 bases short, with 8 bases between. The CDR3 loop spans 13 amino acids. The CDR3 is CASSVFGRETQYF. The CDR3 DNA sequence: TGTGCCAGCAGCGTATTTGGCAGAGAGACCCAGTACTTC.

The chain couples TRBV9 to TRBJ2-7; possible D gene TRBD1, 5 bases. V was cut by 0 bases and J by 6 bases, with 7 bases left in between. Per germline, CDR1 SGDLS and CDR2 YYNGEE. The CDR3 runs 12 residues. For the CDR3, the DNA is TGTGCCAGCAGCGTAGAGCAGGGCGAGCAGTACTTC. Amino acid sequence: CASSVEQGEQYF.

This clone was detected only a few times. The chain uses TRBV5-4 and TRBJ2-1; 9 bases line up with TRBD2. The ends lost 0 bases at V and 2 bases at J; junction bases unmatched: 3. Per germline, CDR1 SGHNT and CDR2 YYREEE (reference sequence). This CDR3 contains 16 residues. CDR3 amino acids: CASSLGGGRAYNEQFF. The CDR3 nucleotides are TGTGCCAGCAGCTTGGGGGGCGGGAGGGCCTACAATGAGCAGTTCTTC.